This is a list of T cell receptor beta chains from one sample in a study of PD-L1 blockade in urothelial cancer. Sequenced by immunoSEQ multiplex PCR; TCRdb stores in-frame clones only, minus some. The sample has under 130,000 clones; around 82% are singletons. The sample here was PBMCs, taken around atezolizumab (anti-PD-L1) treatment. These receptors came from a man aged 50 to 60 with urothelial cancer. Both conserved end residues are trimmed from each CDR3. The D gene is left open where the match is weak. A clone size is listed for some rows: how often the clone was seen (once, few, many), or a class if it is expanded.

d_gene,v_gene,j_gene,abundance,CDR3aa
-,TRBV28,TRBJ1-2,-,ASSLLVGAGGRGYT
-,TRBV10-3,TRBJ1-4,-,AINGGGADEKLF
TRBD1,TRBV6-6,TRBJ1-2,-,ASLLRGQNGYT
TRBD1,TRBV6-5,TRBJ1-1,once,ASSYSTRGRTEAF
-,TRBV6-5,TRBJ2-1,-,ASSQGHEQF
TRBD1,TRBV4-1,TRBJ1-2,-,ASSPPDRGSYGYT
TRBD1,TRBV28,TRBJ2-2,-,ASSGTVDYGELF
-,TRBV18,TRBJ1-1,-,ASSFNTEAF
-,TRBV7-9,TRBJ1-5,-,ASSLVSGSNQPQH
-,TRBV28,TRBJ1-3,-,ASSFRLHYSGNTIY
-,TRBV11-1,TRBJ2-7,-,ASSGAEGTYEQY
TRBD1,TRBV2,TRBJ2-1,-,ASISSAGGSSVNEQF
-,TRBV11-2,TRBJ1-3,-,ASIPQGTGRGNTIY
-,TRBV30,TRBJ1-1,-,ACPGTGEAF
-,TRBV19,TRBJ1-1,-,ASSQGLNTEAF
TRBD2,TRBV7-3,TRBJ2-1,-,ASSSPGLAGVDEQF
TRBD1,TRBV11-2,TRBJ2-4,-,ASSWAQIGQGGIDIQY
-,TRBV19,TRBJ1-2,-,ASSKGQVNYGYT
-,TRBV7-3,TRBJ1-6,-,ASSLVGGGSPLH
-,TRBV10-2,TRBJ1-1,-,ASSEPGRMVF
-,TRBV2,TRBJ2-7,once,ASREQGYGEQY
-,TRBV7-2,TRBJ2-5,-,ASSLGYLATQY
TRBD1,TRBV29-1,TRBJ1-1,-,SVGQGGYRNTEAF
TRBD1,TRBV7-9,TRBJ2-3,-,ASSFLQGAYGTDTQY
TRBD2,TRBV28,TRBJ2-7,once,ASSLSGSSYEQY
TRBD2,TRBV6-6,TRBJ2-5,-,ASSLPSGGLGETQY
TRBD1,TRBV5-1,TRBJ1-1,-,ASSFETGYTEAF
-,TRBV7-7,TRBJ2-5,-,ASSLGAGKETQY
-,TRBV21-1,TRBJ1-3,-,ASSKEDRGNTIY
TRBD2,TRBV5-1,TRBJ2-1,-,ASYPGSGGVYNEQF
TRBD1,TRBV13,TRBJ1-6,once,ASSLVGQFTSYNSPLH
TRBD1,TRBV5-1,TRBJ1-4,-,ASSLIGQGSEKLF
TRBD2,TRBV19,TRBJ2-1,-,ASSWGLGVEQF
-,TRBV7-3,TRBJ1-1,-,ASSLGQLTEAF
TRBD2,TRBV4-2,TRBJ2-3,-,ASSQKTSGRPLHTDTQY
-,TRBV18,TRBJ1-6,many,ASSPTDRYSPLH